This is a list of T cell receptor beta chains from one sample in a study of quantifying T cell responses using KT2 cells. Each CDR3 protein is one row after TCRdb ran MiXCR on the UMI-ligation and nested PCR reads. The top ten hold roughly 9.9% of the sample, which has around 56,000 distinct CDR3 sequences, roughly an eighth seen once. The sequencing input was PBMCs spiked with cells of the T cell clone KT2. Receptors were obtained from a human donor. The CDR3 runs from the conserved cysteine through the conserved F or W. A D gene is named only where the DNA matches it firmly. Size is omitted from some rows. Given values are once, few, many or a class for expanded clones.

cdr3_nt	cdr3_aa	clone_size	d_call	v_call	j_call
TGTGCCAGCAGTTTTGCGGAAGTAGCTTATGGCTACACCTTC	CASSFAEVAYGYTF	many	NA	TRBV28	TRBJ1-2
TGTGCCAGCAGTGATTCCCATAGCAATCAGCCCCAGCATTTT	CASSDSHSNQPQHF	few	NA	TRBV2	TRBJ1-5
TGCGCCAGCAGCCAAGATCACCTAGCGGGAGGACTTGAGCAGTTCTTC	CASSQDHLAGGLEQFF	few	TRBD2	TRBV4-3	TRBJ2-1
TGTGCCAGCAGCGTCCGATCTGGGGCCAACGTCCTGACTTTC	CASSVRSGANVLTF	few	NA	TRBV9	TRBJ2-6
TGTGCCAGCAGATATGACAGGGGTAGCAATCAGCCCCAGCATTTT	CASRYDRGSNQPQHF	many	TRBD1	TRBV6-2/TRBV6-3	TRBJ1-5
TGTGCCAGCAGTCGCCGGACCCGGGGTGGACTTGCCCCCGGCACCGGGGAGCTGTTTTTT	CASSRRTRGGLAPGTGELFF	NA	NA	TRBV6-2/TRBV6-3	TRBJ2-2
TGTGCCAGCAGCGTAGGGGTGGGAGGAATACAAGAGACCCAGTACTTC	CASSVGVGGIQETQYF	NA	NA	TRBV9	TRBJ2-5
TGTGCCAGTAGTAAGTCCGATCTGGGACTGAGCCAAGAGACCCAGTACTTC	CASSKSDLGLSQETQYF	few	NA	TRBV19	TRBJ2-5
TGCAGTGCTAGAGACGGGGCCTCCTACAATGAGCAGTTCTTC	CSARDGASYNEQFF	NA	NA	TRBV20-1	TRBJ2-1
TGCGCCAGCAGCCACCGGGCCCCCGAAGGGGCCGGGGAGCTGTTTTTT	CASSHRAPEGAGELFF	few	NA	TRBV5-1	TRBJ2-2
TGTGCCAGCAGTTCCTCGTTGGATACGCAGTATTTT	CASSSSLDTQYF	NA	NA	TRBV27	TRBJ2-3
TGTGCCACCAGTGAGTACAATGAGCAGTTCTTC	CATSEYNEQFF	NA	NA	TRBV24-1	TRBJ2-1
TGTGCCAGTAGTTGGCCAGGAAAAAATGAGCAGTTCTTC	CASSWPGKNEQFF	few	NA	TRBV19	TRBJ2-1
TGTGCCAGCAGCTTAGGTTTACAGGGCCCCCAGGGTGAGCAGTACTTC	CASSLGLQGPQGEQYF	many	NA	TRBV11-2	TRBJ2-7
TGTGCCAGCAGCCACCGGGGGCGCACAGATACGCAGTATTTT	CASSHRGRTDTQYF	NA	NA	TRBV3-1	TRBJ2-3
TGCAGTGCTAGTCCGGGGACAGGGTATGGCTACACCTTC	CSASPGTGYGYTF	NA	TRBD1	TRBV20-1	TRBJ1-2
TGCGCCAGCAGCCAAGAGGGGCGGGGCCCCTACGAGCAGTACTTC	CASSQEGRGPYEQYF	many	NA	TRBV4-3	TRBJ2-7
TGCAGTGCTAGTGTCCTGGGCAATGAGCAGTTCTTC	CSASVLGNEQFF	many	NA	TRBV20-1	TRBJ2-1
TGTGCCAGCAACTCCCCCCAAGAGACCCAGTACTTC	CASNSPQETQYF	NA	NA	TRBV2	TRBJ2-5
TGTGCCAGCAGTGAAAGGGGGCCCACAGATACGCAGTATTTT	CASSERGPTDTQYF	few	TRBD1	TRBV12-3/TRBV12-4	TRBJ2-3
TGCAGTGCTAGAGCTTTGAGTGGAGGGGTAGTTGGAGAGACCCAGTACTTC	CSARALSGGVVGETQYF	medium-sized	NA	TRBV20-1	TRBJ2-5
TGTGCCACCAGCAGAGATCGGGGGGGTATTCATGGCTACACCTTC	CATSRDRGGIHGYTF	NA	NA	TRBV15	TRBJ1-2
TGTGCCAGCAGCTTCGGACTTTCCGAGGTGGGTGATACGCAGTATTTT	CASSFGLSEVGDTQYF	few	NA	TRBV5-6	TRBJ2-3
TGTGCCAGCAGTATCCGGGACGCTCAAGAGACCCAGTACTTC	CASSIRDAQETQYF	NA	NA	TRBV2	TRBJ2-5
TGCGCCAGCAGCCAAGAGGCGGGGGGAGGTGAGCAGTTCTTC	CASSQEAGGGEQFF	few	TRBD2	TRBV4-1	TRBJ2-1
TGTGCCGCCGCGGAGGGCATGGGACCCGGCACAGATACGCAGTATTTT	CAAAEGMGPGTDTQYF	many	NA	TRBV10-3	TRBJ2-3
TGTGCCAGCAGCCCGGGTCCCGGGACCGAGAACACCGGGGAGCTGTTTTTT	CASSPGPGTENTGELFF	few	NA	TRBV7-2	TRBJ2-2
TGTGCCAGCAGTTTCGGCGGGGGGGGGACCCAGTACTTC	CASSFGGGGTQYF	NA	TRBD2	TRBV12-3/TRBV12-4	TRBJ2-5
TGTGCCAGCAGCCTGAGTGTGGACGGGGAGCTGTTTTTT	CASSLSVDGELFF	NA	NA	TRBV3-1	TRBJ2-2
TGCGCCAGCAGCCAAGATCCTATCGGGAGAAGAAATGAGCAGTTCTTC	CASSQDPIGRRNEQFF	many	NA	TRBV4-3	TRBJ2-1
TGTGCCTGGAGTGGGTTGGGACAGGGGGCGATACCCCTCCACTTT	CAWSGLGQGAIPLHF	NA	TRBD1	TRBV30	TRBJ1-6
TGTGCCAGCTCACCCCTAAGGGGGTGGGAACCCGCTGAAGCTTTCTTT	CASSPLRGWEPAEAFF	many	NA	TRBV18	TRBJ1-1
TGTGCCAGCAGCTTGCAGGGGGGCTTCAATGGCTACACCTTC	CASSLQGGFNGYTF	few	TRBD1	TRBV5-4	TRBJ1-2
TGCAGTGCTAGAAGTTACAGGGGTACTGAAGCTTTCTTT	CSARSYRGTEAFF	few	TRBD1	TRBV20-1	TRBJ1-1
TGTGCCAGCAGTGAGACAGGGGGATTTTACGAGCAGTACTTC	CASSETGGFYEQYF	many	TRBD1	TRBV6-2/TRBV6-3	TRBJ2-7
TGTGCCAGCAGCTTACGGGGGAGTAACACTGAAGCTTTCTTT	CASSLRGSNTEAFF	few	NA	TRBV7-9	TRBJ1-1
TGTGCCAGCAGTTTCGGGGGCACTGAAGCTTTCTTT	CASSFGGTEAFF	many	NA	TRBV12-3/TRBV12-4	TRBJ1-1
TGCGCCAGCAGCCAAGATTTGAGGGGTTATCAGCCCCAGCATTTT	CASSQDLRGYQPQHF	few	NA	TRBV4-1	TRBJ1-5
TGTGCCAGCAGCACAGACAGGGGCAGGGAGAAACTGTTTTTT	CASSTDRGREKLFF	NA	TRBD1	TRBV12-3/TRBV12-4	TRBJ1-4
TGTGCCAGCATCCGGGACACTTACACCGGGGAGCTGTTTTTT	CASIRDTYTGELFF	NA	NA	TRBV2	TRBJ2-2
TGCAGTGCTACGGCTAGCGGGAAGTTCGGCTCCTACGAGCAGTACTTC	CSATASGKFGSYEQYF	few	TRBD2	TRBV20-1	TRBJ2-7
TGTGCCAGCGGGCAGCAGACGTACACTGAAGCTTTCTTT	CASGQQTYTEAFF	NA	NA	TRBV2	TRBJ1-1
TGTGCCAGCAGCTTGCGGTTCTCTGGGGCCAACGTCCTGACTTTC	CASSLRFSGANVLTF	few	NA	TRBV6-5	TRBJ2-6
TGCAGTGCTAGAATAATACTAGCTGCGTACAATGAGCAGTTCTTC	CSARIILAAYNEQFF	few	NA	TRBV20-1	TRBJ2-1
TGTGCCAGCACCTGGGGAACTCCATACCACAATGAGCAGTTCTTC	CASTWGTPYHNEQFF	many	NA	TRBV27	TRBJ2-1
TGTGCCAGCAGTGTTCGGGACGGACCCTACGAGCAGTACTTC	CASSVRDGPYEQYF	NA	NA	TRBV25-1	TRBJ2-7